This is a list of T cell receptor beta chains from one sample in a study of control samples from healthy donors and cancer patients. TCRdb keeps only in-frame clones here, not all; method: immunoSEQ multiplex PCR. The data hold approximately 150,000 clones, with about 90% observed a single time. The sample taken for sequencing was blood. The receptors come from a man under 40 in good health. The conserved cysteine and the conserved F or W are not part of the CDR3 here. The size entry is marked missing in some rows and otherwise reads once, few, many or a size class.

abundance	v_gene	j_gene	CDR3aa
.	TRBV5-4	TRBJ2-2	ASSWGAGSGELF
.	TRBV19	TRBJ2-1	ASKHTGGQGYEQF
few	TRBV3-1/TRBV3-2	TRBJ1-2	ASSQAGGDGYT
.	TRBV5-6	TRBJ1-3	ASSPPGTGGDTIY
.	TRBV9	TRBJ2-3	ASSGRSSTDTQY
.	TRBV6-1	TRBJ1-6	ASSEQRRARTKGSYNSPLH
.	TRBV2	TRBJ2-1	ASSDSGGTYNEQF
.	TRBV15	TRBJ2-3	ATSRASGGLDTQY
.	TRBV6-4	TRBJ2-1	ASSDGTGAAYNEQF
.	TRBV30	TRBJ2-7	AWSVGTSGHEQY
.	TRBV6-5	TRBJ1-2	ASKVSTANYGYT
.	TRBV7-9	TRBJ1-1	ASSFEGHTEAF
.	TRBV10-2	TRBJ1-6	ASSESQPPNNSPLH
.	TRBV7-9	TRBJ1-5	ASSPAGSNQPQH
.	TRBV28	TRBJ1-5	ASRWQGRPNQPQH
few	TRBV12-5	TRBJ2-1	ASGLAWTGSPDEQF
.	TRBV6-5	TRBJ1-2	ASGQGYGYT
.	TRBV20-1	TRBJ1-5	SASRGAEGNQPQH
.	TRBV15	TRBJ2-1	ATSRDYGSGGSRNEQF
.	TRBV19	TRBJ1-3	ASSPRGSGNTIY
.	TRBV12-3/TRBV12-4	TRBJ1-2	ASSYGSGYT
.	TRBV27	TRBJ1-2	ASSLQANYGYT
.	TRBV6-5	TRBJ2-7	ASSLGTGGNYEQY
.	TRBV2	TRBJ2-1	ASRRDSQYNEQF
.	TRBV9	TRBJ1-6	ASSLLGGNNSPLH
.	TRBV6-5	TRBJ1-5	ASSYGTGVQPQH
.	TRBV19	TRBJ1-1	ASSNGGNTEAF
once	TRBV5-4	TRBJ2-2	ASSLRGPGELF
.	TRBV19	TRBJ1-5	ASMTGVSNQPQH
.	TRBV6-5	TRBJ2-3	ASSYSGRGPTDTQY
.	TRBV7-9	TRBJ2-3	ASSAGTSGVNTDTQY
.	TRBV5-6	TRBJ1-2	ASSSTGTSNYGYT
few	TRBV12-3/TRBV12-4	TRBJ1-5	ASRTGVGQPQH
once	TRBV6-5	TRBJ1-6	ASSYNNNSPLH
.	TRBV7-9	TRBJ1-2	ASTIYGTGSTYGYT
few	TRBV7-3	TRBJ2-1	ASSEGNEQF
.	TRBV10-3	TRBJ1-2	AISDKGYYGYT
once	TRBV6-5	TRBJ1-1	ASFVGRGTEAF
.	TRBV6-1	TRBJ2-7	ASSETEAGGPYEQY
.	TRBV11-3	TRBJ2-2	ASSLVWGGTGELF
few	TRBV20-1	TRBJ2-1	SFLEQF
once	TRBV12-5	TRBJ2-6	ASGLAFRGSIEVSAGANVLT
.	TRBV19	TRBJ1-5	ASKALGDQPQH
.	TRBV30	TRBJ1-3	AWSPLMSSGNTIY
.	TRBV2	TRBJ1-4	ASSVQGPNEKLF
.	TRBV7-8	TRBJ1-2	ASSLRDRGPYGYT
.	TRBV9	TRBJ1-1	ASSVEGFGPEAF